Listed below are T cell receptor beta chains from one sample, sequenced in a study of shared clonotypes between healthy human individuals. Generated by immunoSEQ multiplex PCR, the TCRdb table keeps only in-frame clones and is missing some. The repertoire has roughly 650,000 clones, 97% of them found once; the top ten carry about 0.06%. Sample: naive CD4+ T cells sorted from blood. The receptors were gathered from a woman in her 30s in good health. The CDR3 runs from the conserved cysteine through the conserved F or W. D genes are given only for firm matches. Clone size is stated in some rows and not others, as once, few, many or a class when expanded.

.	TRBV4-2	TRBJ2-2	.	TGTGCCAGCAGCCAAGATCACTACACACACACCGGGGAGCTGTTTTTT	CASSQDHYTHTGELFF
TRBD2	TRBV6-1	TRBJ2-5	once	TGTGCCAGCAGTGGGACTAGCGGGAGTCTGGAGACCCAGTACTTC	CASSGTSGSLETQYF
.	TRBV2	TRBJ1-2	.	TGTGCCAGCAGTGAACACAGGAGGGCCCCTAACTATGGCTACACCTTC	CASSEHRRAPNYGYTF
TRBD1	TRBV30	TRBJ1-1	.	TGTGCCTGGAGATCGACAGGGTATGTTGAAGCTTTCTTT	CAWRSTGYVEAFF
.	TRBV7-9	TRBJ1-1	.	TGTGCCAGCAGCTCGAGCCGACGGGGGGTCACTGAAGCTTTCTTT	CASSSSRRGVTEAFF
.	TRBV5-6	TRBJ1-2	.	TGTGCCAGCAGTCCCCTTGGCGAATGGGACTATGGCTACACCTTC	CASSPLGEWDYGYTF
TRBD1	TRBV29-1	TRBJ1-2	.	TGCAGCGTTCACCGGACAGGGCAAGGGGACTATGGCTACACCTTC	CSVHRTGQGDYGYTF
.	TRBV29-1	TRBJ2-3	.	TGCAGCGTTGAAAGCCTTGGGCCAGATACGCAGTATTTT	CSVESLGPDTQYF
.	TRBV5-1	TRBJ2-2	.	TGCGCCAGCAGCTTGGCCGGGCTTCAGAACACCGGGGAGCTGTTTTTT	CASSLAGLQNTGELFF
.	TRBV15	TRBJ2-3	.	TGTGCCACCAGCAGAGATATGGGGCAGTCCACAGATACGCAGTATTTT	CATSRDMGQSTDTQYF
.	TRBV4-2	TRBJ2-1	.	TGTGCCAGCAGCGGGAGCTTGGTTCCCAATGAGCAGTTCTTC	CASSGSLVPNEQFF
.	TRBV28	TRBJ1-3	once	TGTGCCAGCAGTTTAGTTCCCTATAAAAATACCGGACTGAGCTCTGGAAACACCATATATTTT	CASSLVPYKNTGLSSGNTIYF
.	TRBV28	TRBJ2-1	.	TGTGCCAGCCAGACCTTTGAACAGTCGCTTACCTACAATGAGCAGTTCTTC	CASQTFEQSLTYNEQFF
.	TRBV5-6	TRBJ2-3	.	TGTGCCAGCAGCTGGATGAGGCCCCTGGGCGGGACAGATACGCAGTATTTT	CASSWMRPLGGTDTQYF
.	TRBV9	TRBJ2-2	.	TGTGCCAGCAGCGTAGAGGGGGAGCTGTTTTTT	CASSVEGELFF
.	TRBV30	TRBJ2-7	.	TGTGCCTGGAGTGTACACACAGACGAGCAGTACTTC	CAWSVHTDEQYF
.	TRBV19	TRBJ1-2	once	TGTGCCAGTAGTATAGACCACGGAAAGCCCCCGGGCTACACCTTC	CASSIDHGKPPGYTF
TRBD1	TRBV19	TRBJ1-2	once	TGTGCCAGTAGTACAACCGGGACAGACTTCAATGGCTACACCTTC	CASSTTGTDFNGYTF
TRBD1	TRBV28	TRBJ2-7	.	TGTGCCAGCAGTTTGGACAGGGTATTACCCTACGAGCAGTACTTC	CASSLDRVLPYEQYF
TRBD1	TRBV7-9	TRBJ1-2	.	TGTGCCAGCAGCCCGGGACAGGGACCTCAATCAAACTATGGCTACACCTTC	CASSPGQGPQSNYGYTF
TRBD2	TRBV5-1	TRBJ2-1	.	TGCGCCAGCAACATAGCGGGAGGGTTGAATGAGCAGTTCTTC	CASNIAGGLNEQFF
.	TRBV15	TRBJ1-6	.	TGTGCCACTACCCTGGGCAGGGTTAATTCACCCCTCCACTTT	CATTLGRVNSPLHF
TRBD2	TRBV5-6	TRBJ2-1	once	TGTGCCAGCCGACTAGCGGGAGGGGAGCAGTTCTTC	CASRLAGGEQFF
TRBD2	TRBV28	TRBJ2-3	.	TGTGCCAGCAGTTCCATGGTTCTAGCGGGAGTGCGAACAGATACGCAGTATTTT	CASSSMVLAGVRTDTQYF
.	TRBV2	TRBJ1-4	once	TGTGCCAGCAGTGACCCTCTCGCGTCGAATGAAAAACTGTTTTTT	CASSDPLASNEKLFF
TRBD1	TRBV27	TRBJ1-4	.	TGTGCCAGCAGTCCGCGGACAGGGTTGAATGAAAAACTGTTTTTT	CASSPRTGLNEKLFF
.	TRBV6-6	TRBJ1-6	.	TGTGCCAGCAGTTACCTCCACTTT	CASSYLHF
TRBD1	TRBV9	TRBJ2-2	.	TGTGCCAGCAGCGTAGTATCCGGGACAGGGCGCACCGGGGAGCTGTTTTTT	CASSVVSGTGRTGELFF
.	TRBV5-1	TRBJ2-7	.	TGCGCCAGCAGCTTGGCCGGACTTAAGGGAACCTACGAGCAGTACTTC	CASSLAGLKGTYEQYF
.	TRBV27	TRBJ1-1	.	TGTGCCAGCAGTGCGACAGTTTTGAACACTGAAGCTTTCTTT	CASSATVLNTEAFF
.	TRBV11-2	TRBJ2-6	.	TGTGCCAGCAGCCGCAGGGAATCGGGGGCCAACGTCCTGACTTTC	CASSRRESGANVLTF
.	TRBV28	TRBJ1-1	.	TGTGCCAGCAGTTCCCCGGGACGGACCTTTAATGGTGAAGCTTTCTTT	CASSSPGRTFNGEAFF
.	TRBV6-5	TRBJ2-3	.	TGTGCCAGCATCTCAGGAGGAGATACGCAGTATTTT	CASISGGDTQYF
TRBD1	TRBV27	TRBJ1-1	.	TGTGCCAGCAGAAAATGGACAGGGGAGGCCACTGAAGCTTTCTTT	CASRKWTGEATEAFF
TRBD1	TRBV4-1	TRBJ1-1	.	TGCGCCAGCAGACCCCGACAGGGATTCGGGGGATTGAACACTGAAGCTTTCTTT	CASRPRQGFGGLNTEAFF
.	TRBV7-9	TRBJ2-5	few	TGTGCCAGCAGCCCGGGGACGACCAGGGAGACCCAGTACTTC	CASSPGTTRETQYF
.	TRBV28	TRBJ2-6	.	TGTGCCAGCAGTTGGGAGAGCCGCTCTGGGGCCAACGTCCTGACTTTC	CASSWESRSGANVLTF
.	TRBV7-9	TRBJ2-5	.	TGTGCCAGCAGCCCACTTGGCCTACAGGCTCAAGAGACCCAGTACTTC	CASSPLGLQAQETQYF
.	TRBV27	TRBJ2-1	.	TGTGCCAGCAGTTTACTAGCGCGCAGGAGTGAGCAGTTCTTC	CASSLLARRSEQFF
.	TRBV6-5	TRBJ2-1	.	TGTGCCAGCAGTTTCTCCCGGGGACCGTCCTACAATGAGCAGTTCTTC	CASSFSRGPSYNEQFF
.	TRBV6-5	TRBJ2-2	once	TGTGCCAGCAGTTATAGGAGGACCGGGGAGCTGTTTTTT	CASSYRRTGELFF
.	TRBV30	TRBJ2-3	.	TGTGCCTGGAGCTTGGGCGGGGGCACAGATACGCAGTATTTT	CAWSLGGGTDTQYF
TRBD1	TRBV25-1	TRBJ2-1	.	TGTGCCAGCGGGGGGGACAGGGGATACAATGAGCAGTTCTTC	CASGGDRGYNEQFF
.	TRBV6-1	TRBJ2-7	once	TGTGCCAGCAGTGAACGTCCGAGCTCCTACGAGCAGTACTTC	CASSERPSSYEQYF
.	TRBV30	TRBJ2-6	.	TGTGCCTGGAGCCATCCCGGGACCGTCAGCTCTGGGGCCAACGTCCTGACTTTC	CAWSHPGTVSSGANVLTF
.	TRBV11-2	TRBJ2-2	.	TGTGCCAGCCGACCTTACGGGAGAGGCACCGGGGAGCTGTTTTTT	CASRPYGRGTGELFF
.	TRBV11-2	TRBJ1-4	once	TGTGCCAGCAGCTTAAGGTTCCAGACGTCAACTAATGAAAAACTGTTTTTT	CASSLRFQTSTNEKLFF
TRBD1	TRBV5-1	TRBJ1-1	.	TGCGCCAGCAGCTTGGATGGGACAGGGAGCACTGAAGCTTTCTTT	CASSLDGTGSTEAFF
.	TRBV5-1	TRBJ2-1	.	TGCGCCAGCAGCTTGTTACCCCCTCTGGGGGGATACAATGAGCAGTTCTTC	CASSLLPPLGGYNEQFF